A single sample is the source of the 14 T cell receptor beta chains below, sequenced in a study of blood T cell repertoires in COVID-19. TCRdb's copy holds only in-frame clones and misses some; the assay was immunoSEQ multiplex PCR. Among 300,000 to 400,000 clones listed, roughly 90% were seen once. Sequenced: peripheral blood. The receptor set was obtained from a woman aged 25-40 years with COVID-19, enrolled during active disease.

The gene calls are TRBV28 and TRBJ1-3, with D hard to call. There are 16 residues in the CDR3. Germline V gene data show CDR1 as MDHEN and CDR2 as SYDVKM. V was shortened by 3 bases and J by 2 bases, with 14 bases between the two germline ends. Here the CDR3 reads CASSFPLLKPGNTIYF. As DNA, the CDR3 is TGTGCCAGCAGTTTCCCCCTCCTCAAGCCTGGAAACACCATATATTTT.

The genes are TRBV7-9 and TRBJ2-3, with D uncertain. V was trimmed by 3 bases and J by 5 bases, leaving 12 bases between them. CDR1 is SEHNR and CDR2 is FQNEAQ in the germline V gene (reference sequence). The CDR3 is 14 residues long. The CDR3 loop is CASSFSLHVDTQYF. DNA for the CDR3: TGTGCCAGCAGCTTTTCACTGCATGTAGATACGCAGTATTTT. The full variable domain, completed using reference TRBV7-9 and TRBJ2-3, is DTGVSQNPRHKITKRGQNVTFRCDPISEHNRLYWYRQTLGQGPEFLTYFQNEAQLEKSRLLSDRFSAERPKGSFSTLEIQRTEQGDSAMYLCASSFSLHVDTQYFGPGTRLTVL.

The chain carries TRBV4-1 and TRBJ2-1, with D perhaps TRBD2 (6 bases). Trimming took 0 bases from V and 8 from J, leaving 17 bases between them. This CDR3 is 16 amino acids long. Germline V gene sequence: CDR1 MGHRA, CDR2 YSYEKL. CDR3 sequence reads: CASSQDSQRVFYEQFF. The CDR3 DNA is TGCGCCAGCAGCCAAGATTCCCAGCGGGTATTCTATGAGCAGTTCTTC.

This chain links TRBV11-3 with TRBJ1-4; D is possibly TRBD1 (6 bases). Germline V lookup: CDR1 SGHNT, CDR2 YENEEA. The CDR3 length is 17 residues. The V and J ends lost 5 bases and 0 bases respectively, with 16 bases between them. CDR3 sequence: CASSPGQRTSTNEKLFF. CDR3 bases: TGTGCCAGCAGCCCCGGACAGCGGACCTCAACTAATGAAAAACTGTTTTTT.

The V and J genes are TRBV5-1 and TRBJ2-2; the D gene is possibly TRBD1 (6 bases). The CDR3 sequence is 18 residues long. Trimming shortened V by 2 bases and J by 3 bases, and 20 bases separated the two germline ends. Germline CDR1 reads SGHRS; CDR2 reads YFSETQ. CDR3 protein: CASSFWGLPPGDTGELFF. The CDR3 DNA follows: TGCGCCAGCAGCTTTTGGGGTCTTCCCCCAGGGGACACCGGGGAGCTGTTTTTT.

The gene calls are TRBV7-2 and TRBJ2-7; 8 bases map to TRBD1. Germline V gives CDR1 SGHTA, CDR2 FQGNSA. J lost 0 bases, V lost 1 base, and 8 bases had no gene match. The CDR3 is 17 residues long. CDR3 DNA sequence: TGTGCCAGCAGCTTAGAAGGAGGAGGACAGGGCTCCTACGAGCAGTACTTC. Translated: CASSLEGGGQGSYEQYF. Full variable domain (missing parts from reference TRBV7-2 and TRBJ2-7): GAGVSQSPSNKVTEKGKDVELRCDPISGHTALYWYRQSLGQGLEFLIYFQGNSAPDKSGLPSDRFSAERTGGSVSTLTIQRTQQEDSAVYLCASSLEGGGQGSYEQYFGPGTRLTVT.

The gene calls are TRBV24-1 and TRBJ2-5, with D maybe TRBD1 (5 bases). This CDR3 contains 15 residues. CDR1 and CDR2 (germline): KGHDR, SFDVKD. Trimming shortened V by 4 bases and J by 2 bases, and 13 bases separated the two germline ends. The CDR3 region is CATSEAGAGQETQYF. The CDR3 coding sequence is TGTGCCACCAGTGAGGCAGGTGCAGGGCAAGAGACCCAGTACTTC.

V and J are TRBV19 and TRBJ1-2; 8 bases are a match to TRBD1. CDR1 is LNHDA, CDR2 SQIVND, per germline (reference sequence). V shed 4 bases and J 7 bases; nucleotides not matched to a gene: 2. The length of the CDR3 is 12 residues. The CDR3 protein is CASSTGQAGYTF. CDR3 DNA: TGTGCCAGTAGTACGGGACAGGCTGGCTACACCTTC.

This chain uses TRBV3-1 (or the pseudogene TRBV3-2) with TRBJ1-1; no reliable D call. CDR1 is LGHDT, CDR2 YNNKEL, per germline (reference sequence). V lost 3 bases and J 1 base, leaving 9 bases between the germline ends. The CDR3 sequence is 14 residues long. The DNA for the CDR3 is TGTGCCAGCAGCCACCGGAGTGGGAACACTGAAGCTTTCTTT. This gives the protein CASSHRSGNTEAFF.

Comment on this clone: The DNA is omitted, as the CDR3 cannot be located on it reliably, and the CDR3 follows TCRdb's listing. The chain recombines TRBV7-2 with TRBJ2-1; TRBD1 was called by the table and not checked on the DNA. The CDR3 sequence runs 13 residues, both termini included. Germline CDR1 reads SGHTA; CDR2 reads FQGNSA. CDR3: CASSSQVGQGSFF.

The gene calls are TRBV28 and TRBJ1-4; D not resolved. Germline V gene lookup returns CDR1 MDHEN and CDR2 SYDVKM. The CDR3 has 14 amino acids. Trimming pared 2 bases from V and 8 bases from J, leaving 12 bases between. The CDR3 DNA is TGTGCCAGCAGTTTAATCCGGGAAGACGAAAAACTGTTTTTT. It is translated as CASSLIREDEKLFF. Variable domain in full (rest from reference TRBV28 and TRBJ1-4): DVKVTQSSRYLVKRTGEKVFLECVQDMDHENMFWYRQDPGLGLRLIYFSYDVKMKEKGDIPEGYSVSREKKERFSLILESASTNQTSMYLCASSLIREDEKLFFGSGTQLSVL.

The DNA for the CDR3 is TGTGCCAGCAGCGGGAACGGTGATTCACCCCTCCACTTT. Protein product: CASSGNGDSPLHF. The genes are TRBV12-3 or TRBV12-4 and TRBJ1-6; D call uncertain. CDR3 length: 13 residues. Trimming took 6 bases from V and 8 from J, leaving 11 bases between them.

V and J are TRBV19 and TRBJ2-1, with 7 bases that match TRBD1. Germline loops: CDR1 LNHDA, CDR2 SQIVND (reference sequence). V was clipped by 6 bases and J by 10 bases; unmatched bases: 6. CDR3 size: 12 residues. The CDR3 region is CASSPQGHEQFF. The CDR3 nucleotides read TGTGCCAGTAGCCCACAGGGGCACGAGCAGTTCTTC.

The chain joins TRBV7-9 to TRBJ1-2; TRBD1 matches 10 bases. The CDR3 totals 18 residues. Germline assignment: CDR1 SEHNR and CDR2 FQNEAQ (reference sequence). V was pared by 2 bases and J by 8 bases, with 17 bases of the junction left unmatched. This chain's CDR3 is CASSLLRKKPGQGSGYTF. In DNA, the CDR3 is TGTGCCAGCAGCTTACTCCGGAAAAAACCGGGACAGGGGTCAGGCTACACCTTC.